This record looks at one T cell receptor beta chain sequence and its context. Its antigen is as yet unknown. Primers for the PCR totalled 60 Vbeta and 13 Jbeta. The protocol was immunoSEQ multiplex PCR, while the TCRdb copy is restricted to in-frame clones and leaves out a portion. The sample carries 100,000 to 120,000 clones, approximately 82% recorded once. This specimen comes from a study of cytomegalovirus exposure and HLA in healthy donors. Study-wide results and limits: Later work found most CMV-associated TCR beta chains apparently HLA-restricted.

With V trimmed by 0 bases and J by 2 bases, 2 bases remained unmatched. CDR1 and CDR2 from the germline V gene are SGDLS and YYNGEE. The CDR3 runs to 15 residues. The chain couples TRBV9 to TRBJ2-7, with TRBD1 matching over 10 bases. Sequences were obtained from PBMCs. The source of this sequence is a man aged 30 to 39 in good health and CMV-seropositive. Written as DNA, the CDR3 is TGTGCCAGCAGCGTAGGGGACAGGGGAGCCTACGAGCAGTACTTC. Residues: CASSVGDRGAYEQYF.